The rows below give T cell receptor beta chains drawn from one sample of a study of shared clonotypes between healthy human individuals. Libraries were prepared by immunoSEQ multiplex PCR; TCRdb keeps only in-frame clonotypes and omits some of them. There are 2 million or so clones in the sample; 90% to 95% occur only once, and about 0.13% lies in the top ten. The source material was naive CD4+ T cells sorted from blood. The receptor source for this set is a man between 18 and 35 years old in good health. CDR3s include the opening cysteine and the closing phenylalanine or tryptophan. D genes are given only for firm matches. Rows give clone size only sometimes, using once, few, many, or a class for an expanded clone.

J | size | V | D | DNA | CDR3
TRBJ1-1 | NA | TRBV27 | NA | TGTGCCAGCAGTCTCCACAGGAACACTGAAGCTTTCTTT | CASSLHRNTEAFF
TRBJ2-1 | once | TRBV4-1 | NA | TGCGCCAGCAGCCGGGAGAGGGAGCAGTTCTTC | CASSREREQFF
TRBJ1-1 | NA | TRBV5-4 | TRBD1 | TGTGCCAGCAGCTCCACAGGGGCGAACACTGAAGCTTTCTTT | CASSSTGANTEAFF
TRBJ2-1 | once | TRBV5-4 | TRBD2 | TGTGCCAGCAGCCCGGGGGTGAAAGCGGGAGGAGCAAATGAGCAGTTCTTC | CASSPGVKAGGANEQFF
TRBJ2-7 | NA | TRBV5-1 | TRBD1 | TGCGCCAGCAGCTCCGGGGGACAGGGGAACCCCTACGAGCAGTACTTC | CASSSGGQGNPYEQYF
TRBJ2-5 | once | TRBV2 | NA | TGTGCCAGCAGCGAACAATTGGGACGCGAGACCCAGTACTTC | CASSEQLGRETQYF
TRBJ2-5 | NA | TRBV5-6 | NA | TGTGCCAGCAGCAATACGGAGACCCAGTACTTC | CASSNTETQYF
TRBJ1-1 | NA | TRBV21-1 | NA | TGTGCCAGCAGCAAAGGACAGTACACTGAAGCTTTCTTT | CASSKGQYTEAFF
TRBJ2-5 | NA | TRBV5-4 | NA | TGTGCCAGCAGCTTGGCCGGGGAGACGGAGACCCAGTACTTC | CASSLAGETETQYF
TRBJ2-7 | NA | TRBV30 | NA | TGTGCCTGGAGCATCGCTAGAAACGAGCAGTACTTC | CAWSIARNEQYF
TRBJ1-1 | NA | TRBV28 | NA | TGTGCCAGCGGGGGTGGGGGCACTGAAGCTTTCTTT | CASGGGGTEAFF
TRBJ2-1 | NA | TRBV30 | TRBD2 | TGTGCCTGGAGTGTACGACTAGCGGGAGTGTACAATGAGCAGTTCTTC | CAWSVRLAGVYNEQFF
TRBJ2-1 | NA | TRBV18 | TRBD2 | TGTGCCAGCTCACCCCTAGCGGGAATCGGAAATGAGCAGTTCTTC | CASSPLAGIGNEQFF
TRBJ2-5 | NA | TRBV5-1 | TRBD1 | TGCGCCAGCACAACAGGGGACCAAGAGACCCAGTACTTC | CASTTGDQETQYF
TRBJ2-7 | NA | TRBV6-5 | TRBD1 | TGTGCCAGCAGTTACGGGGACAGGGGATACTACAAGCAGTACTTC | CASSYGDRGYYKQYF
TRBJ2-2 | NA | TRBV7-9 | TRBD1 | TGTGCCAGCAGCGTCCGGGACAGCGGAAGAACGGAGCTGTTTTTT | CASSVRDSGRTELFF
TRBJ1-2 | NA | TRBV5-4 | NA | TGTGCCAGCAGCCTTGAAGTACGAGGGAACTATGGCTACACCTTC | CASSLEVRGNYGYTF
TRBJ2-2 | NA | TRBV4-1 | TRBD1 | TGCGCCAGCAGCCAAGCGGGGACAGTGACCGGGGAGCTGTTTTTT | CASSQAGTVTGELFF
TRBJ1-5 | NA | TRBV7-2 | TRBD1 | TGTGCCAGCAGCTTAGACTTCAGGGGGAATCAGCCCCAGCATTTT | CASSLDFRGNQPQHF
TRBJ1-5 | NA | TRBV30 | NA | TGTGCCTGGAGTTGGCAGAATTTATATAGCAATCAGCCCCAGCATTTT | CAWSWQNLYSNQPQHF
TRBJ1-2 | once | TRBV18 | NA | TGTGCCAGCTCACAAGACCCTTGGGGTGGCTACACCTTC | CASSQDPWGGYTF
TRBJ1-2 | NA | TRBV6-1 | TRBD1 | TGTGCCAGCAGTGGACAGGGACAGGGGGCTGATGGCTACACCTTC | CASSGQGQGADGYTF
TRBJ1-2 | NA | TRBV19 | NA | TGTGCCAGTAGTACCCTGACCCCCTATGGCTACACCTTC | CASSTLTPYGYTF
TRBJ1-4 | NA | TRBV4-2 | NA | TGTGCCAGCAGCCAACCCCGGGTTAGGGATGAAAAACTGTTTTTT | CASSQPRVRDEKLFF
TRBJ1-1 | NA | TRBV28 | TRBD1 | TGTGCCAGCGTAGGCCAGGACAGGGCTAACACTGAAGCTTTCTTT | CASVGQDRANTEAFF
TRBJ2-7 | NA | TRBV30 | NA | TGTGCCTGGAGATACGGGGGCGCCCCCTACGAGCAGTACTTC | CAWRYGGAPYEQYF
TRBJ1-2 | NA | TRBV5-4 | NA | TGTGCCAGCAGCTTGGAGGCGTCTAACTATGGCTACACCTTC | CASSLEASNYGYTF
TRBJ2-7 | once | TRBV6-5 | TRBD1 | TGTGCCAGCAGTTACGGAGGGACAGGGTCGAGCGAGCAGTACTTC | CASSYGGTGSSEQYF
TRBJ2-2 | NA | TRBV28 | NA | TGTGCCAGCAGTTTGCCAGTGAACACCGGGGAGCTGTTTTTT | CASSLPVNTGELFF
TRBJ2-2 | NA | TRBV5-1 | NA | TGCGCCAGCAGCCGCACCGGGCCCGGGGAGCTGTTTTTT | CASSRTGPGELFF
TRBJ2-7 | NA | TRBV11-2 | NA | TGTGCCAGCAGCTTGGGAGTCGGGGAGCAGTACTTC | CASSLGVGEQYF
TRBJ2-7 | once | TRBV6-5 | TRBD1 | TGTGCCAGCAGTTCCCCAGGACAGGGACCCCCTTGGTACTTC | CASSSPGQGPPWYF
TRBJ1-5 | once | TRBV30 | TRBD1 | TGTGCCTGGGGGACAGCGGCCTGGCCCCAGCATTTT | CAWGTAAWPQHF
TRBJ2-3 | NA | TRBV5-1 | TRBD2 | TGCGCCAGCAGTCCTAGCGGGGTTGGGTCAGATACGCAGTATTTT | CASSPSGVGSDTQYF
TRBJ2-3 | NA | TRBV5-1 | NA | TGCGCCAGCACCTCGGGGGACCTAAGCACAGATACGCAGTATTTT | CASTSGDLSTDTQYF
TRBJ1-2 | NA | TRBV10-3 | NA | TGTGCCATCAGTGAGATTGAGGGACCTTCGACCGGCTACACCTTC | CAISEIEGPSTGYTF
TRBJ1-1 | NA | TRBV29-1 | TRBD1 | TGCAGCGTGGGCTACAGGGGGCGGGAGAACACTGAAGCTTTCTTT | CSVGYRGRENTEAFF
TRBJ1-6 | NA | TRBV11-2 | NA | TGTGCCAGCAGCTTAGGGGGGTTGACAAGTTATAATTCACCCCTCCACTTT | CASSLGGLTSYNSPLHF
TRBJ2-5 | NA | TRBV30 | NA | TGTGCCTGGATCGGGTTTGCGGAGACCCAGTACTTC | CAWIGFAETQYF
TRBJ2-2 | NA | TRBV19 | TRBD2 | TGTGCCAGTAGTGCCGGACTAGCGGGAGTAAAAACCGGGGAGCTGTTTTTT | CASSAGLAGVKTGELFF
TRBJ1-4 | NA | TRBV28 | NA | TGTGCCAGCAGGAGGGATCTAAATGAAAAACTGTTTTTT | CASRRDLNEKLFF
TRBJ1-2 | NA | TRBV20-1 | NA | TGCAGTGCGAGAGCTCTTGGCTACACCTTC | CSARALGYTF
TRBJ1-5 | NA | TRBV9 | NA | TGTGCCAGCAGCGACCCGGCCTTGGGGAAGAATAGCAATCAGCCCCAGCATTTT | CASSDPALGKNSNQPQHF
TRBJ2-3 | NA | TRBV21-1 | NA | TGTGCCAGCAGCAAATTCTGGGGGCCCCAGGGAGATACGCAGTATTTT | CASSKFWGPQGDTQYF
TRBJ2-3 | NA | TRBV6-1 | NA | TGTGCCAGCGACCGGGGTAATCCCCCAGATACGCAGTATTTT | CASDRGNPPDTQYF
TRBJ2-3 | NA | TRBV29-1 | NA | TGCAGCGTAGGAATCCCTTCGGATACGCAGTATTTT | CSVGIPSDTQYF
TRBJ1-2 | NA | TRBV28 | NA | TGTGCCAGCGGGGAACGGACCTTCTATGGCTACACCTTC | CASGERTFYGYTF
TRBJ2-7 | NA | TRBV5-4 | NA | TGTGCCAGCAGCTTGGACAGGGACAACTCCTACGAGCAGTACTTC | CASSLDRDNSYEQYF
TRBJ1-2 | NA | TRBV19 | NA | TGTGCCAGTAGTCCGGGGGACGGTGACTATGGCTACACCTTC | CASSPGDGDYGYTF
TRBJ1-4 | NA | TRBV10-3 | NA | TGTGCCATCAGCCCCACGGAGCTTCGACGGGCTAATAATGAAAAACTGTTTTTT | CAISPTELRRANNEKLFF
TRBJ1-2 | NA | TRBV19 | NA | TGTGCCACCGCGGCAGGTGGATTTGATGGCTACACCTTC | CATAAGGFDGYTF
TRBJ2-7 | NA | TRBV4-2 | TRBD1 | TGTGCCAGCAGCCAGGAAAAACAGGGGATTAATTACGAGCAGTACTTC | CASSQEKQGINYEQYF
TRBJ2-7 | NA | TRBV6-4 | NA | TGTGCCAGCAGTGACTCGATCTTATCGGAGGGCAGCTCCTACGAGCAGTACTTC | CASSDSILSEGSSYEQYF
TRBJ1-2 | NA | TRBV2 | NA | TGTGCCACCTCAGGGACTGGAAATGGCTACACCTTC | CATSGTGNGYTF
TRBJ1-4 | NA | TRBV11-2 | TRBD1 | TGTGCCAGCAGCCCCGGAACCGGGACAGCAAGCGAAAAACTGTTTTTT | CASSPGTGTASEKLFF
TRBJ2-3 | NA | TRBV27 | TRBD2 | TGTGCCAGCAGTTTCAAACTAGCGGGAACAGATACGCAGTATTTT | CASSFKLAGTDTQYF
TRBJ2-7 | NA | TRBV7-2 | NA | TGTGCCAGCAGCTCCATCCCGTCTTACGAGCAGTACTTC | CASSSIPSYEQYF